This TCR beta chain was recorded in a study of CD8+CD57+ T cells in acquired aplastic anemia. As for the study in general: The average for DNA from sorted CD4+ and CD8+ cells was about 3.3 ug.

Study-wide results and limits: A significant difference in CD8+ Simpson's diversity between patients and controls was not found. The same twenty-nine CD8+ CDR3 sequences occurred in patients and in controls.

In regard to this clonotype: Its target is unknown.

Profiles of TCR beta VDJ and CDR3 were generated from a genomic DNA template. TCRdb reprocessed the reads via MiXCR and lists one record per CDR3 protein. The table has approximately 270,000 distinct CDR3 sequences, 45% to 70% seen once. The specimen was sorted CD4+, CD8+, or CD8+CD57+ T cells (not recorded which) from PBMCs. This TCR derives from a human donor with severe aplastic anemia or a healthy control (not recorded which).

CDR3 DNA sequence: TGCAGCGTTGTAGGTCAGTGGAACTACGAGCAGTACTTC. It specifies CSVVGQWNYEQYF. This chain uses TRBV29-1 with TRBJ2-7, with D hard to call. The V and J ends lost 4 bases and 3 bases respectively, with 13 bases between them. The germline V gene has CDR1 SQVTM and CDR2 ANQGSEA. This CDR3 region has 13 residues.